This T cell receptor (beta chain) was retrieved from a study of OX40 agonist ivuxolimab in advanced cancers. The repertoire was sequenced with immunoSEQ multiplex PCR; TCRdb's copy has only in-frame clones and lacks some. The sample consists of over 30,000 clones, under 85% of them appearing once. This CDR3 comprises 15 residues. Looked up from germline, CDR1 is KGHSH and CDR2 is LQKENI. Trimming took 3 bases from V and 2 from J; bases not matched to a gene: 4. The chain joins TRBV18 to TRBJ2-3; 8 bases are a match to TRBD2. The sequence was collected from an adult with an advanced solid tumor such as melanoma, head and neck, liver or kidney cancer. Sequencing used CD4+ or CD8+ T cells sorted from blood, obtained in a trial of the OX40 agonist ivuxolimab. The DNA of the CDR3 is TGTGCCAGCTCACCCGGGGGGGACCCCACAGATACGCAGTATTTT. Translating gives CASSPGGDPTDTQYF.